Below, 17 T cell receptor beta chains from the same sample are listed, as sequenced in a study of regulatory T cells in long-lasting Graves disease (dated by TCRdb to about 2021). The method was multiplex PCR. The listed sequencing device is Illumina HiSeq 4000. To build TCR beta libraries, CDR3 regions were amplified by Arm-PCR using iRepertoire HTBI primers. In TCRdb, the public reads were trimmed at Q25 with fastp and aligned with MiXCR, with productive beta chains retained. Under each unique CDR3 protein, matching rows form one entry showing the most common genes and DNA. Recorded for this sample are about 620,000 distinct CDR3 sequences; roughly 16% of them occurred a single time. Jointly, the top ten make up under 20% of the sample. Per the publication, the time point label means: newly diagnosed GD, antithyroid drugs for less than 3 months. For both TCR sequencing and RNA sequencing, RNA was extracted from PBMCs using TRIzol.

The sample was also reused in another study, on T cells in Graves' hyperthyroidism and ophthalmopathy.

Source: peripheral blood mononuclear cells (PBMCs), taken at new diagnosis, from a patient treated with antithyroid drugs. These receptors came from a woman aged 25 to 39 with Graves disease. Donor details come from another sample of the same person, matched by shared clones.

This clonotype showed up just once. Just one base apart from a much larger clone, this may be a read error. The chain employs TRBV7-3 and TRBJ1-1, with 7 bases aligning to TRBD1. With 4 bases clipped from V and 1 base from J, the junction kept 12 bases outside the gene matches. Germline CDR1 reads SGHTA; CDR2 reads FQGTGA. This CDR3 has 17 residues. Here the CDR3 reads CASSSMPLGQKNTEAFF. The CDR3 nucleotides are TGTGCCAGCAGCTCTATGCCATTGGGACAGAAGAACACTGAAGCTTTCTTT.

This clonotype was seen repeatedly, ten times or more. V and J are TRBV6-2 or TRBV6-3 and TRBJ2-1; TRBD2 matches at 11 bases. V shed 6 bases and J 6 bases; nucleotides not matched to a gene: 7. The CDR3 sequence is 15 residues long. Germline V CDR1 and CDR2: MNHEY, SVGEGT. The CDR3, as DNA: TGTGCCAGCAGACAGGGGACTAGCGGTTCCAATGAGCAGTTCTTC. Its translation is CASRQGTSGSNEQFF.

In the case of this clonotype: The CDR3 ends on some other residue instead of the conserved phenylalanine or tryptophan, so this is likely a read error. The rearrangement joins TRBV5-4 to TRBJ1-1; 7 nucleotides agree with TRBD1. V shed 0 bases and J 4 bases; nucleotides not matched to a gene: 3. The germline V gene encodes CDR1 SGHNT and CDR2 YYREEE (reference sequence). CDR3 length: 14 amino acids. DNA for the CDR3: TGTGCCAGCAGCTTGGCCCGGGACAGCACTGAAGCTTTCTCT. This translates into CASSLARDSTEAFS.

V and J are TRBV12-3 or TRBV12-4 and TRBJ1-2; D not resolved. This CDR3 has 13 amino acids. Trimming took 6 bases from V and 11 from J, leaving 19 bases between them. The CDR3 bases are TGTGCCAGCAGCTTCCAAAGGGTCGCTCATTACACCTTC. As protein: CASSFQRVAHYTF.

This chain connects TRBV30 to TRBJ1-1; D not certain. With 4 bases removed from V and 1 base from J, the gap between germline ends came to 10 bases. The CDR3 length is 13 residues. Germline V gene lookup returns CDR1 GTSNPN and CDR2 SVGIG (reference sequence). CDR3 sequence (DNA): TGTGCCTGGAAGAACCTCCAGAACACTGAAGCTTTCTTT. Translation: CAWKNLQNTEAFF. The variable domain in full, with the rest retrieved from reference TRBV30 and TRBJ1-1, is SQTIHQWPATLVQPVGSPLSLECTVEGTSNPNLYWYRQAAGRGLQLLFYSVGIGQISSEVPQNLSASRPQDRQFILSSKKLLLSDSGFYLCAWKNLQNTEAFFGQGTRLTVV.

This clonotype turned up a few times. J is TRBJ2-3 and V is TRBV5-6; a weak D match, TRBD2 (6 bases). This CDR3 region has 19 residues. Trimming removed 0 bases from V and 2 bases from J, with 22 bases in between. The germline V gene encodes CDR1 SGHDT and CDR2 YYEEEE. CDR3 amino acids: CASSLAGLAVPINTDTQYF. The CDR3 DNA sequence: TGTGCCAGCAGCTTGGCAGGCTTAGCGGTCCCAATTAACACAGATACGCAGTATTTT. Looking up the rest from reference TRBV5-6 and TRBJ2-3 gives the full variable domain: DAGVTQSPTHLIKTRGQQVTLRCSPKSGHDTVSWYQQALGQGPQFIFQYYEEEERQRGNFPDRFSGHQFPNYSSELNVNALLLGDSALYLCASSLAGLAVPINTDTQYFGPGTRLTVL.

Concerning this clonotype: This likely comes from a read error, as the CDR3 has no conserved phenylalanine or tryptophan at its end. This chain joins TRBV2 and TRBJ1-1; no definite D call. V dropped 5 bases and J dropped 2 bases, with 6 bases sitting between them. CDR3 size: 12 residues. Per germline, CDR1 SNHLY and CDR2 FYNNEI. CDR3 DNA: TGTGCCAGCAGTAGGTCTAACACTGAAGCTTTCTCT. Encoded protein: CASSRSNTEAFS.

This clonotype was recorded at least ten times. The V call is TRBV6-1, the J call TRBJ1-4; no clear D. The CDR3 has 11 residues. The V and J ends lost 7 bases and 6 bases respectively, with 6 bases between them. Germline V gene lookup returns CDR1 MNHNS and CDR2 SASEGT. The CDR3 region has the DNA TGTGCCAGCAAGGAGGATGAAAAACTGTTTTTT. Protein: CASKEDEKLFF.

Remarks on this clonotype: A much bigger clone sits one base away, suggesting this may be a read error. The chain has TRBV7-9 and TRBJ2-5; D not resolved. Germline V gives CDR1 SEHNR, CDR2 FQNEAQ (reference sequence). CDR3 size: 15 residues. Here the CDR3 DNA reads TGTGTCAGCAGCCGTCGGCCAGAGTACCAAGAGACCCAGTACTTC. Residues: CVSSRRPEYQETQYF. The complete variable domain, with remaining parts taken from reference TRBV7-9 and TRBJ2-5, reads DTGVSQNPRHKITKRGQNVTFRCDPISEHNRLYWYRQTLGQGPEFLTYFQNEAQLEKSRLLSDRFSAERPKGSFSTLEIQRTEQGDSAMYLCVSSRRPEYQETQYFGPGTRLLVL.

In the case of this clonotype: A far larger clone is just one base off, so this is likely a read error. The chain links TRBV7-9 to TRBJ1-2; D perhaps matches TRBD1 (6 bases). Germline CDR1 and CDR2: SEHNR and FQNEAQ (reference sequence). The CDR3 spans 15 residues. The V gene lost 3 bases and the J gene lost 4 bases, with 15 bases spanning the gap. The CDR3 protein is CASSFHRELAYGYTF. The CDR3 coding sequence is TGTGCCAGCAGCTTCCACAGGGAGCTTGCCTATGGCTACACCTTC.

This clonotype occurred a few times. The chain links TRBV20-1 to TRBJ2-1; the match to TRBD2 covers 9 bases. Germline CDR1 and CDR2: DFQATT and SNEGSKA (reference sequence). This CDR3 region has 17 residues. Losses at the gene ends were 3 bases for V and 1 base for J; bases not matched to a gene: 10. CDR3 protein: CSASDWREGLSYNEQFF. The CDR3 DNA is TGCAGTGCTAGCGATTGGCGGGAGGGATTATCCTACAATGAGCAGTTCTTC.

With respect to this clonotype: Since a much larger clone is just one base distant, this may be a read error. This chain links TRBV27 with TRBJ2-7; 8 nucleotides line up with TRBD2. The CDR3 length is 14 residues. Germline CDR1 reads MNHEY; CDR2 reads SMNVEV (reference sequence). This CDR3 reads CASSFSGGAWEQHF. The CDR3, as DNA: TGTGCCAGCAGTTTTTCCGGGGGGGCTTGGGAGCAGCACTTC.

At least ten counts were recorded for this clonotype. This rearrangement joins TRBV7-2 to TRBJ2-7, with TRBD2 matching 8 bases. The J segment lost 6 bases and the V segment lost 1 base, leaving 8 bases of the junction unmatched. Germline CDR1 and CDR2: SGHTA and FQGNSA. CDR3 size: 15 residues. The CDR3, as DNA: TGTGCCAGCAGCTTAGGCACGGGAGGGCCTCTCGAGCAGTACTTC. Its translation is CASSLGTGGPLEQYF.

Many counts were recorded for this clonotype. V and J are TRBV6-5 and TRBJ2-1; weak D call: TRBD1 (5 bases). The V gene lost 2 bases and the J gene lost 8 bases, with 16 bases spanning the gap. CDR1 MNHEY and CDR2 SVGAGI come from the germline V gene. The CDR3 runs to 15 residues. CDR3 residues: CASSYRGGTGDEQFF. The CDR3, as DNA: TGTGCCAGCAGTTACAGGGGCGGAACCGGCGATGAGCAGTTCTTC.

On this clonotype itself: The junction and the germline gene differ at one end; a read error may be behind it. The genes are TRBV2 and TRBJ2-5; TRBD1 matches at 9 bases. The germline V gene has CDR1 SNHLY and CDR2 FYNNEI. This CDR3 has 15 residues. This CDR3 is CASTSTGGVGETRYF. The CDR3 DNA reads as TGTGCCAGCACCTCAACAGGGGGCGTGGGTGAGACCCGGTACTTC.

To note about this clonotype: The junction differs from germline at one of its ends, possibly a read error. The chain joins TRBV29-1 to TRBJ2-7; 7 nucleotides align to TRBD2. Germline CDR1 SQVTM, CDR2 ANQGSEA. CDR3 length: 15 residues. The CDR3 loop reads CSAEDRGDLSYEQYF. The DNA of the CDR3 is TGCAGCGCTGAAGATCGGGGGGACCTTTCTTACGAGCAGTACTTC.

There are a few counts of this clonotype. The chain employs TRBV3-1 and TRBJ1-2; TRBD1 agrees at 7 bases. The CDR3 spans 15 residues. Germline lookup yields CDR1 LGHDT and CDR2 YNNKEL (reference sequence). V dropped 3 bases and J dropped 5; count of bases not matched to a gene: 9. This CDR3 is CASSHDRDPRYGYTF. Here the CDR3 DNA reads TGTGCCAGCAGCCACGACAGGGACCCTCGGTATGGCTACACCTTC.